Listed below are T cell receptor beta chains from one sample, sequenced in a study of blood T cell repertoires in COVID-19. This table comes from immunoSEQ multiplex PCR, and its TCRdb copy is limited to in-frame clones, with some not included. The table records approximately 71,000 clones, approximately 88% of them present only once. The sequenced material came from peripheral blood. The source is a human donor in a cohort sampled during active COVID-19. The CDR3 runs from the conserved cysteine through the conserved F or W. A D gene is named only where the DNA matches it firmly. Only part of the rows carry a size: once, few, many, or a class if the clone is expanded.

clone_size j_call v_call d_call cdr3_nt cdr3_aa
few TRBJ2-1 TRBV5-6 TRBD1 TGTGCCAGCAGCATCAAGACAGGGGGAAGCTCCTACAATGAGCAGTTCTTC CASSIKTGGSSYNEQFF
NA TRBJ1-5 TRBV5-1 TRBD1 TGCGCCAGCAGCCCAGGACAGGGCCGGAATCAGCCCCAGCATTTT CASSPGQGRNQPQHF
once TRBJ2-5 TRBV7-9 TRBD1 TGTGCCAGCAGCTTAGGCCGGACAGGGGGCTATCAAGAGACCCAGTACTTC CASSLGRTGGYQETQYF
NA TRBJ2-1 TRBV2 NA TGTGCCAGTGTTCCTAAGGGGCTCACCTACAATGAGCAGTTCTTC CASVPKGLTYNEQFF
once TRBJ1-2 TRBV12-3/TRBV12-4 NA TGTGCCAGCAGTCCCCAGGATTGGGCTGGCTACACCTTC CASSPQDWAGYTF
NA TRBJ2-5 TRBV6-5 TRBD2 TGTGCCAGCAGACGAGCGGGAGAGGACCAAGAGACCCAGTACTTC CASRRAGEDQETQYF
NA TRBJ1-5 TRBV24-1 TRBD1 TGTGCCACCAGTGCCCCGGACAGGGGTGACAATCAGCCCCAGCATTTT CATSAPDRGDNQPQHF
NA TRBJ2-5 TRBV27 TRBD2 TGTGCCAGCAGGCACCGACTAGCGGGAGGGGGGGAGACCCAGTACTTC CASRHRLAGGGETQYF
NA TRBJ1-1 TRBV5-1 TRBD1 TGCGCCAGCAGCCAGAACAGGGGGAGAACTGAAGCTTTCTTT CASSQNRGRTEAFF
NA TRBJ2-7 TRBV6-5 TRBD1 TGTGCCAGCAGTCAATCCCCGGGACAGGGCTACGAGCAGTACTTC CASSQSPGQGYEQYF
once TRBJ1-2 TRBV19 NA TGTGCCAGTAGTATAGGAGGAGACCGGGGCTATGGCTACACCTTC CASSIGGDRGYGYTF
few TRBJ1-1 TRBV18 NA TGTGCCAGCTCACCCTTAGGGGTGGCGAACACTGAAGCTTTCTTT CASSPLGVANTEAFF
NA TRBJ2-3 TRBV7-6 TRBD2 TGTGCCAGCAGCCTCAATCAGATTACTAGCGGGAGAACGGATACGCAGTATTTT CASSLNQITSGRTDTQYF
NA TRBJ1-2 TRBV19 TRBD1 TGTGCCAGTACCCCCGGGACAGTCAATGGCTACACCTTC CASTPGTVNGYTF
NA TRBJ1-1 TRBV30 NA TGTGCCTGGACCCGGGAGGGCCAAGCTTTCTTT CAWTREGQAFF
NA TRBJ2-1 TRBV7-3 NA TGTGCCAGCAGCTTAAGTACGGGGGTACACAATGAGCAGTTCTTC CASSLSTGVHNEQFF
NA TRBJ2-3 TRBV27 TRBD2 TGTGCCAGCAGTTCGGGAACTGGACTAGTGGGGGATACGCAGTATTTT CASSSGTGLVGDTQYF
NA TRBJ2-3 TRBV28 TRBD1 TGTGCCAGCAGTTCCGACAGGGAGTCCCAGTATTTT CASSSDRESQYF
NA TRBJ1-2 TRBV18 NA TGTGCCAGCTCACCACCGGGGGGGTCGGGCTATGGCTACACCTTC CASSPPGGSGYGYTF
NA TRBJ2-7 TRBV20-1 TRBD2 TGCAGTGGGCGGGGGGCCGGCGAGCAGTACTTC CSGRGAGEQYF
NA TRBJ1-4 TRBV7-9 NA TGTGCCAGCAGCCAAGGGGTAGAGGTACCTAATGAAAAACTGTTTTTT CASSQGVEVPNEKLFF
NA TRBJ1-1 TRBV30 NA TGTGCCTTACAGGGGAACACTGAAGCTTTCTTT CALQGNTEAFF
NA TRBJ1-5 TRBV6-1 NA TGTGCCAGCAGTGAGTTCGGGGAGCGAGGTCAGCCCCAGCATTTT CASSEFGERGQPQHF
NA TRBJ1-1 TRBV30 NA TGTGTCATCCGGGGGATGAACACTGAAGCTTTCTTT CVIRGMNTEAFF
NA TRBJ2-3 TRBV6-5 TRBD2 TGTGCCAGCACTCCCGGGGGGGGGCCCGATACGCAGTATTTT CASTPGGGPDTQYF
NA TRBJ2-4 TRBV2 NA TGTGCCAGCAGTGAAGGTCTAGCCAAAAACATTCAGTACTTC CASSEGLAKNIQYF
NA TRBJ2-5 TRBV2 TRBD1 TGTGCCAGCGGGACAGGGCAGTGGGAGACCCAGTACTTC CASGTGQWETQYF
NA TRBJ2-7 TRBV10-3 NA TGTGCCATCTCGATGAGGGAGGACTATTACGAGCAGTACTTC CAISMREDYYEQYF
NA TRBJ1-4 TRBV6-5 NA TGTGCCAGCATGAGAACACAGAATGAAAAACTGTTTTTT CASMRTQNEKLFF
NA TRBJ2-5 TRBV2 TRBD2 TGTGCCAGCAGGGGACTAGCGGGACCCCAAGAGACCCAGTACTTC CASRGLAGPQETQYF
NA TRBJ1-4 TRBV7-8 TRBD1 TGTGCCAGCAGCCCCTGGACAGGTAGAGGTCGTGGGGAAAAACTGTTTTTT CASSPWTGRGRGEKLFF
NA TRBJ1-5 TRBV9 NA TGTGCCAGCAGCGTAGACTTTAATCAGCCCCAGCATTTT CASSVDFNQPQHF
NA TRBJ2-5 TRBV7-3 TRBD2 TGTGCCAGCAGCTTAACCCCGGGAGGAGAGACCCAGTACTTC CASSLTPGGETQYF
NA TRBJ2-3 TRBV4-3 TRBD1 TGCGCCAGCAGCCAAAACAGGGGACAAAGCACAGATACGCAGTATTTT CASSQNRGQSTDTQYF
NA TRBJ2-2 TRBV9 NA TGTGCCAGCAGCAACCGGGGGATCGGCACCGGGGAGCTGTTTTTT CASSNRGIGTGELFF
NA TRBJ1-2 TRBV5-4 TRBD1 TGTGCCAGCAGCGGGGACAGATCCCTTGCTAACTATGGCTACACCTTC CASSGDRSLANYGYTF
NA TRBJ2-2 TRBV27 NA TGTGCCAGCAGTTTACCGTCCAAGCCCCTACGAGAGCTGTTTTTT CASSLPSKPLRELFF
NA TRBJ2-3 TRBV24-1 TRBD1 TGTGCCACCAGTGACCTTGGGGCAGGGGGCAGGGATACGCAGTATTTT CATSDLGAGGRDTQYF
NA TRBJ1-4 TRBV5-4 NA TGTGCCAGCAGCCTTTCTGGGGGAGGGAATGAAAAACTGTTTTTT CASSLSGGGNEKLFF
NA TRBJ1-6 TRBV3-1/TRBV3-2 NA TGTGCCAGCAGCCCCTCGGTTGATAATTCACCCCTCCACTTT CASSPSVDNSPLHF
NA TRBJ1-2 TRBV7-9 NA TGTGCCAGCAGCTTATCCGGGGACTATGGCTACACCTTC CASSLSGDYGYTF
NA TRBJ2-2 TRBV4-1 NA TGCGCCAGCAGCCAAGATGTGAGGGTCGGGGACACCGGGGAGCTGTTTTTT CASSQDVRVGDTGELFF
NA TRBJ2-5 TRBV2 NA TGTGCCAGCAGGGAGCAAGAGACCCAGTACTTC CASREQETQYF
NA TRBJ2-7 TRBV7-9 NA TGTGCCAGCAGCTTAGATAGGACTACCTCCTACGAGCAGTACTTC CASSLDRTTSYEQYF
NA TRBJ2-1 TRBV11-2 TRBD1 TGTGCCAGCAGCCCGAGGGGGGACAGGGTTTTCAGTGAGCAGTTCTTC CASSPRGDRVFSEQFF
NA TRBJ1-2 TRBV4-1 TRBD1 TGCGCCAGCAGCCCCACCAGGGGGTCCTATGGCTACACCTTC CASSPTRGSYGYTF
NA TRBJ1-4 TRBV6-6 NA TGTGCCAGCAGTTACTCGAGGGCGGGTTCTGATGAAAAACTGTTTTTT CASSYSRAGSDEKLFF
NA TRBJ2-7 TRBV2 NA TGTGCCAGCAGTCTGGGGGCAGCCTACGAGCAGTACTTC CASSLGAAYEQYF
NA TRBJ1-1 TRBV4-3 NA TGCGCCAGCAGCCAACTACAGGGTATCAACACTGAAGCTTTCTTT CASSQLQGINTEAFF
NA TRBJ1-1 TRBV27 NA TGTGCCAGCAGTCCCTCCGTCGGGGGGGTCCACACTGAAGCTTTCTTT CASSPSVGGVHTEAFF
NA TRBJ2-1 TRBV6-5 TRBD2 TGTGCCAGCAGCGACCATGGACGGGAGGACAATGAGCAGTTCTTC CASSDHGREDNEQFF
NA TRBJ1-5 TRBV6-6 NA TGTGCCAGCAGTCGACAGGTTAGCAATCAGCCCCAGCATTTT CASSRQVSNQPQHF
NA TRBJ2-5 TRBV28 NA TGTGCCAGCAGCCAACAGGGTGCAGAGACCCAGTACTTC CASSQQGAETQYF
few TRBJ1-6 TRBV19 TRBD1 TGTGCCAGTAGTAGCGGACAGGGTCGTTCACCCCTCCACTTT CASSSGQGRSPLHF